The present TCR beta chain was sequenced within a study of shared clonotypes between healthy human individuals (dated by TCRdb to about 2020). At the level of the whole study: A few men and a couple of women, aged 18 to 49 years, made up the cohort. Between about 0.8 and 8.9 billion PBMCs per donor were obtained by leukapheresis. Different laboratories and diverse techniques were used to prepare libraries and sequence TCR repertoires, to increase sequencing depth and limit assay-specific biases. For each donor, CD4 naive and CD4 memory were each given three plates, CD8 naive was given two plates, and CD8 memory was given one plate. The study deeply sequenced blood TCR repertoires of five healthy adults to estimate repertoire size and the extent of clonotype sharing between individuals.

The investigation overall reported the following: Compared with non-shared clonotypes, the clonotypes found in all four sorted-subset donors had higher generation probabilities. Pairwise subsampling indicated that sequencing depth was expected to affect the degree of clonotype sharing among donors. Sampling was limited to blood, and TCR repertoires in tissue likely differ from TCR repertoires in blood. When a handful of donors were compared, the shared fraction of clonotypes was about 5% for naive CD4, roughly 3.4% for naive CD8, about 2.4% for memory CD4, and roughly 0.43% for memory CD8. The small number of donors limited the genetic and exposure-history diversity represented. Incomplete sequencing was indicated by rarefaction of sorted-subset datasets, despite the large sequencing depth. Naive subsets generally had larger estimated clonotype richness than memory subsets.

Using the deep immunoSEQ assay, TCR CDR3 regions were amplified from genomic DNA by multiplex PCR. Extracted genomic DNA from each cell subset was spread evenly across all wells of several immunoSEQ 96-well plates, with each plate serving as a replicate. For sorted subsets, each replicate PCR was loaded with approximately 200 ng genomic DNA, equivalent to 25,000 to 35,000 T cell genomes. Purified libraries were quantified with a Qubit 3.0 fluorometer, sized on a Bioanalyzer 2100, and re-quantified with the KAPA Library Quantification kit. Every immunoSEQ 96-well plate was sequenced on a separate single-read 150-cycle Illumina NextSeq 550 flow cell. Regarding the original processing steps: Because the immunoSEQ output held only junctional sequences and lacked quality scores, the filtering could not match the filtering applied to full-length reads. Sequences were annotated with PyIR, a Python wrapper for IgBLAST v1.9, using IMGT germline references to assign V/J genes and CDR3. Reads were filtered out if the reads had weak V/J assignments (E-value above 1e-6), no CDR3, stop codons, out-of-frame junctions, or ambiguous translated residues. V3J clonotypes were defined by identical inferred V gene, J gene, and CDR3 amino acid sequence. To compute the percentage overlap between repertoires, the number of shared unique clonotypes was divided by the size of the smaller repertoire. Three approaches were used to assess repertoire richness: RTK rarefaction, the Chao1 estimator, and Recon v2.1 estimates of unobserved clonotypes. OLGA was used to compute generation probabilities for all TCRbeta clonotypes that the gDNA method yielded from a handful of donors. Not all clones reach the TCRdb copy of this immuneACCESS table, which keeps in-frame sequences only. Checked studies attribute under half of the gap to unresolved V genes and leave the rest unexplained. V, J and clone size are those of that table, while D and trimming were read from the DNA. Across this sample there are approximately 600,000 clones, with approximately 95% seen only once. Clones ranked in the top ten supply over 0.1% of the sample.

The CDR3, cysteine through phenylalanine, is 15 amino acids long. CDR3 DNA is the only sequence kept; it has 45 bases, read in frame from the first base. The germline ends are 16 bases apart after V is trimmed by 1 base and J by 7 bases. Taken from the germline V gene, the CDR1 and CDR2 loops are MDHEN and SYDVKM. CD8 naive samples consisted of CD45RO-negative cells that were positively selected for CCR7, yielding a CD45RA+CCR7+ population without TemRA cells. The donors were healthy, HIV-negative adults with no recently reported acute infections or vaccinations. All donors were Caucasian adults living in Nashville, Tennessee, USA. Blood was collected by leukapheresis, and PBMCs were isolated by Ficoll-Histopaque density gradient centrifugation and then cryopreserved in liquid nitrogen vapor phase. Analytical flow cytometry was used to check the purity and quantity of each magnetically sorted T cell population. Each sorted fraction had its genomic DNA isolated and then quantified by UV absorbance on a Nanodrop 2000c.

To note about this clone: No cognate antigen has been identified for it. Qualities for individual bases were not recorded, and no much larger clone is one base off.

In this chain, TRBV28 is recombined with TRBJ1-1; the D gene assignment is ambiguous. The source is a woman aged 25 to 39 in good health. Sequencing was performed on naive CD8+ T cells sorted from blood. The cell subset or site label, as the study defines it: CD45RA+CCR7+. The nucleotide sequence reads TGTGCCAGCAGTTTATTCATTCCAGTGGATGGTGAAGCTTTCTTT. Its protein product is CASSLFIPVDGEAFF.